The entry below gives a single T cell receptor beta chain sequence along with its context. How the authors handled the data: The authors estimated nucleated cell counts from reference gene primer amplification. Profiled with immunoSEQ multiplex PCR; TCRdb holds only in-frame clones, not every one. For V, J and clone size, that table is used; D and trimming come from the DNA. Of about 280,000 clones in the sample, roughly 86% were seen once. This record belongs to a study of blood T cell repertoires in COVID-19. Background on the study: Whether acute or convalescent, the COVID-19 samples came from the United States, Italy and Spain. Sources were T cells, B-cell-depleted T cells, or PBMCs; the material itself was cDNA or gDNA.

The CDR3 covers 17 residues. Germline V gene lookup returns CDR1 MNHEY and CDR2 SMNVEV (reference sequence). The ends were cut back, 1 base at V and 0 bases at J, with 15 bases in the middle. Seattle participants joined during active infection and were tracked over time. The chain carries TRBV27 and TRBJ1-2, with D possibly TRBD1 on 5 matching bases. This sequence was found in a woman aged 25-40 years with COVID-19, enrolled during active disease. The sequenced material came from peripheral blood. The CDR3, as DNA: TGTGCCAGCAGTTTATACGGGGGAGGCCCTACTAACTATGGCTACACCTTC. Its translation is CASSLYGGGPTNYGYTF.